This T cell receptor (beta chain) came from a study of tumor-infiltrating lymphocytes in primary liver carcinoma. With 400 to 550 ng total RNA as template and a constant-region primer, TCR beta cDNA was made. Construction of TCR beta libraries relied on three successive nested multiplex PCR rounds employing slightly modified ARM-PCR. Both of the initial two PCR rounds ran for roughly 10 cycles and employed TRBV1-TRBV30 forward primers alongside a C-beta reverse primer. TCRdb passed the multiplex PCR reads through MiXCR, listing each CDR3 protein once. The repertoire holds tens of thousands of distinct CDR3 sequences, with 65% to 80% as singletons. Co-extracted RNA and DNA came from 20-30 mg of unsorted bulk tissue. This CDR3 has 13 amino acids. CDR1 SEHNR and CDR2 FQNEAQ come from the germline V gene (reference sequence). About this clonotype itself: The junction shows a germline mismatch at one end, possibly a read error.

The receptor's source is a man aged 35-49 years with primary liver carcinoma and hepatitis B virus infection. Input material: liver tumor tissue from sampling region 1. Subset denoted: tumor region T1, superior pole. This chain links TRBV7-9 with TRBJ1-1, with no clear D. For the CDR3, the DNA is TGTGCCAGCAGCTCGGACGAGAGCACTGAAGCTTCCTTT. It yields the protein CASSSDESTEASF.